The clone carrying this TCR beta chain was found a few times. Its specificity is unknown. The library protocol tagged individual cDNA molecules with unique molecular identifiers. TCRdb re-called the 5' RACE reads with MiXCR, one entry per CDR3 protein. The sample has 25,000 to 35,000 distinct CDR3 sequences; under 6% are singletons. This record belongs to a study of early T cells in non-severe SARS-CoV-2 infection. Study as a whole: Bulk RNA from unsorted whole blood was sequenced; chains were unpaired.

Study-wide results and caveats: VDJdb matching favored anti-spike CD8 responses, missing private and CD4 specificities.

The CDR3 is made up of 15 amino acids. V lost 0 bases, J lost 4 bases, and 13 bases lay in between. The germline V gene has CDR1 DFQATT and CDR2 SNEGSKA (reference sequence). This sequence originates from an adult who was a healthcare worker with PCR-confirmed SARS-CoV-2 infection or an uninfected control (not recorded which). The specimen sequenced was whole blood. The rearrangement links TRBV20-1 to TRBJ1-5; D remains ambiguous. CDR3 region: CSARDDGSPNQPQHF. In DNA, the CDR3 is TGCAGTGCTAGAGATGATGGCAGCCCTAATCAGCCCCAGCATTTT.